One and the same sample provided the 7 T cell receptor beta chains below, sequenced in a study of OX40 agonist ivuxolimab in advanced cancers. The data were produced by immunoSEQ multiplex PCR, yet TCRdb's version contains in-frame clones alone and is incomplete. The sample has over 60,000 clones; about 89% are singletons. Sequencing was performed on CD4+ or CD8+ T cells sorted from blood, taken in a trial of the OX40 agonist ivuxolimab. The receptors were sampled from an adult with an advanced solid tumor such as melanoma, head and neck, liver or kidney cancer.

For this clone: The same CDR3 arises from other DNA sequences in this sample as well. V is TRBV18 and J is TRBJ1-1, with D possibly matching TRBD1 (6 bases). CDR3 length equals 14 residues. V dropped 1 base and J dropped 7 bases, with 13 bases sitting between them. Looked up from germline, CDR1 is KGHSH and CDR2 is LQKENI. This CDR3 reads CASSPQATGSEAFF. DNA for the CDR3: TGTGCCAGCTCACCACAGGCGACAGGTAGTGAAGCTTTCTTT.

On this clone itself: Its ends do not fully match the called genes, so a read error is possible. The chain is built from TRBV4-3 and TRBJ2-1; either TRBD1 or TRBD2 may fit D (5 bases each). Germline lookup yields CDR1 LGHNA and CDR2 YSLEER. This CDR3 comprises 15 residues. The CDR3 reads CASSQDGGYYNEQFF. CDR3 DNA: TGCGCCAGCAGTCAAGATGGGGGTTACTACAATGAGCAGTTCTTC.

This clone was observed a few times. V gene TRBV5-6 combines with J gene TRBJ2-3, with 12 bases fitting TRBD1. CDR3 length: 14 residues. CDR1 and CDR2 (germline): SGHDT, YYEEEE. With V trimmed by 5 bases and J by 9 bases, 7 bases remained unmatched. The CDR3 is CASRPGQGALTQYF. The CDR3 nucleotides read TGTGCCAGCAGACCGGGACAGGGGGCTCTCACGCAGTATTTT.

V and J are TRBV4-3 and TRBJ2-2, with D perhaps matching TRBD1 or TRBD2 (6 bases each). The CDR3 sequence is 16 residues long. Germline V gene lookup returns CDR1 LGHNA and CDR2 YSLEER. V lost 0 bases to trimming and J lost 0 bases, with 8 bases between them. The CDR3 sequence is CASSQDGGSNTGELFF. For the CDR3, the DNA is TGCGCCAGCAGCCAAGACGGGGGCTCGAACACCGGGGAGCTGTTTTTT.

Only one count was recorded for this clone. The chain carries TRBV14 and TRBJ2-1; the match to TRBD2 covers 13 bases. CDR3 length: 16 amino acids. Looked up from germline, CDR1 is SGHDN and CDR2 is FVKESK. V gave up 3 bases and J gave up 6 bases; unmatched junction bases: 5. As DNA, the CDR3 is TGTGCCAGCAGCCATGTACTAGCGGGAGGGATCAATGAGCAGTTCTTC. This codes for CASSHVLAGGINEQFF. Filled out from reference TRBV14 and TRBJ2-1, the complete variable domain reads EAGVTQFPSHSVIEKGQTVTLRCDPISGHDNLYWYRRVMGKEIKFLLHFVKESKQDESGMPNNRFLAERTGGTYSTLKVQPAELEDSGVYFCASSHVLAGGINEQFFGPGTRLTVL.

The chain employs TRBV5-8 and TRBJ2-5; D possibly matches TRBD1 or TRBD2 (5 bases each). This CDR3 region has 14 residues. The germline V gene encodes CDR1 SGHTS and CDR2 YDEGEE. The ends were cut back, 3 bases at V and 7 bases at J, with 16 bases in the middle. The CDR3 loop reads CASSSVGPPRTQYF. The CDR3 bases are TGTGCCAGCAGCTCGGTGGGACCGCCGCGGACCCAGTACTTC.

J is TRBJ2-3 and V is TRBV5-1; TRBD2 might be the D (6 bases). The CDR3 length is 12 residues. Germline CDR1 is SGHRS and CDR2 is YFSETQ. Trimming stripped 4 bases from V and 6 bases from J, with 9 bases between. CDR3 in amino acids: CASSPGVDTQYF. For the CDR3, the DNA is TGCGCCAGCAGCCCGGGAGTGGATACGCAGTATTTT.